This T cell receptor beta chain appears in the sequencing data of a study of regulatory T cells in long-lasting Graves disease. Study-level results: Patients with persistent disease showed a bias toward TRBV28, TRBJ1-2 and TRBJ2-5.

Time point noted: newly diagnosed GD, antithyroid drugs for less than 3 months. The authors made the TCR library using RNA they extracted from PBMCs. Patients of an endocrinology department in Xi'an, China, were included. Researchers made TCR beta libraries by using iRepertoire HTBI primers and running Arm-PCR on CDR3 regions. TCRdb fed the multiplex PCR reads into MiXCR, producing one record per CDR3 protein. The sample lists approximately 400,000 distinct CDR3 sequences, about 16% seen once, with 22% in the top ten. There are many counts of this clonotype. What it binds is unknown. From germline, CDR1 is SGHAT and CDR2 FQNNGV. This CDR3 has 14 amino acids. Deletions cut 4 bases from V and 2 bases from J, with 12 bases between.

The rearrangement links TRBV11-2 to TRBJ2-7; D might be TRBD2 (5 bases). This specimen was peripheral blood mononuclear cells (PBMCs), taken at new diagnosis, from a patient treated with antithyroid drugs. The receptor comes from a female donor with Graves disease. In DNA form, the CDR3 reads TGTGCCAGCAGCTCGACGAGCGGTACCTACGAGCAGTACTTC. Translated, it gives CASSSTSGTYEQYF. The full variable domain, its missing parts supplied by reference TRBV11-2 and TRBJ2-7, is EAGVAQSPRYKIIEKRQSVAFWCNPISGHATLYWYQQILGQGPKLLIQFQNNGVVDDSQLPKDRFSAERLKGVDSTLKIQPAKLEDSAVYLCASSSTSGTYEQYFGPGTRLTVT.